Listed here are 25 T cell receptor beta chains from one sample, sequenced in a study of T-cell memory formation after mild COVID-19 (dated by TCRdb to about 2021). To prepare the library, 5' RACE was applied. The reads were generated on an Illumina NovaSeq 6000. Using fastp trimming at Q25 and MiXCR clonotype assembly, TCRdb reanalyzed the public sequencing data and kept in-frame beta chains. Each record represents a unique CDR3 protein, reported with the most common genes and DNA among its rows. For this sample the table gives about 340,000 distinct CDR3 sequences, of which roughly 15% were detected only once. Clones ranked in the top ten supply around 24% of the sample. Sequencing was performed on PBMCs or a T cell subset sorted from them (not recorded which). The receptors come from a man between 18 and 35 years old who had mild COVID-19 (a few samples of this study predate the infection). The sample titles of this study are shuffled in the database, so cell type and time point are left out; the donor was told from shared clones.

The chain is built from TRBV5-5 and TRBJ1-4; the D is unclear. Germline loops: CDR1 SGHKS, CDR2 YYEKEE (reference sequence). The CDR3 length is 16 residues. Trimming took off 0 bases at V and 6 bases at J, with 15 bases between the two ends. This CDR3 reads CASSLVGYSRDEKLFF. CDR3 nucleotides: TGTGCCAGCAGCTTGGTTGGTTACTCAAGGGATGAAAAACTGTTTTTT.

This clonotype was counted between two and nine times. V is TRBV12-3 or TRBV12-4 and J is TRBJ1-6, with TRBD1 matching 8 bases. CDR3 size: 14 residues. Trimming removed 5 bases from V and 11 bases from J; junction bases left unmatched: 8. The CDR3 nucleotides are TGTGCCAGCAGTCTCGGAGGACAGGGTGCACCCCTCCACTTT. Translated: CASSLGGQGAPLHF.

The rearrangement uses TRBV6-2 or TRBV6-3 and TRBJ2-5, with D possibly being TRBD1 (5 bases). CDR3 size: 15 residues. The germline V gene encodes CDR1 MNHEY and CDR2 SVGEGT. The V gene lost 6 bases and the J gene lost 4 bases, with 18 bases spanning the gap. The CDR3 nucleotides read TGTGCCAGCAGAACAAGGACCAGAAGGGGAGAGACCCAGTACTTC. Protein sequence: CASRTRTRRGETQYF.

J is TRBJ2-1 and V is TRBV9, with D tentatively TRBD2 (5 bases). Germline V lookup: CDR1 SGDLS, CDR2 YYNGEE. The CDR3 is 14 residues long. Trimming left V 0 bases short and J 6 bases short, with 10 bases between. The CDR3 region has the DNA TGTGCCAGCAGCGTAGGTTCTAGCACCAATGAGCAGTTCTTC. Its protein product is CASSVGSSTNEQFF.

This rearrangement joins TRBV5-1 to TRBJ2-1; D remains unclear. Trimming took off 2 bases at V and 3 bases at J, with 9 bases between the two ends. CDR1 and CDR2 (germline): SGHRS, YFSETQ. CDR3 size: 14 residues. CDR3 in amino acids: CASSLRNGYNEQFF. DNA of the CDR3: TGCGCCAGCAGCTTAAGGAACGGCTACAATGAGCAGTTCTTC.

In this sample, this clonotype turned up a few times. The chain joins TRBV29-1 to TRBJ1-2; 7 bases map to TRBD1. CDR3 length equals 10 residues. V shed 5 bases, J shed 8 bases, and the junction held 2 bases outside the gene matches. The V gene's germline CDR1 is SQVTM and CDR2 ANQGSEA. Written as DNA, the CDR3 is TGCAGCGTTACAGGGGCAGGCTACACCTTC. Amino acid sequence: CSVTGAGYTF.

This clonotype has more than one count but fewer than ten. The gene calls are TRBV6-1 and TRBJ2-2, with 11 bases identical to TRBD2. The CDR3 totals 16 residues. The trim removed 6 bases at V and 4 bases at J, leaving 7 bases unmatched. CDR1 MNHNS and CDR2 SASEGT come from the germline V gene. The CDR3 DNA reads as TGTGCCAGCAGAGACCTAGCGGGGGGCCCCACCGGGGAGCTGTTTTTT. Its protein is CASRDLAGGPTGELFF.

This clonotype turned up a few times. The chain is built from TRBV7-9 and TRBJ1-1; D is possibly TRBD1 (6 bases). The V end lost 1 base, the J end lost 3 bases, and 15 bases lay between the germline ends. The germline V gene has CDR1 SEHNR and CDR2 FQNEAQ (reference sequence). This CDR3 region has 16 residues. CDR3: CASSLGRGLRDTEAFF. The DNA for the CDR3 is TGTGCCAGCAGCTTAGGGCGGGGGCTTAGGGACACTGAAGCTTTCTTT. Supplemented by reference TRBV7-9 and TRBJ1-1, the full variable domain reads DTGVSQNPRHKITKRGQNVTFRCDPISEHNRLYWYRQTLGQGPEFLTYFQNEAQLEKSRLLSDRFSAERPKGSFSTLEIQRTEQGDSAMYLCASSLGRGLRDTEAFFGQGTRLTVV.

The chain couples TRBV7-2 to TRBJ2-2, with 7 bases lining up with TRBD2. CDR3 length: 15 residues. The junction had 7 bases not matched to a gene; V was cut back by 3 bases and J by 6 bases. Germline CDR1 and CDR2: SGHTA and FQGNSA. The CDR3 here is CASSFPRGLSGELFF. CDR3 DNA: TGTGCCAGCAGCTTTCCGCGGGGGTTGTCCGGGGAGCTGTTTTTT.

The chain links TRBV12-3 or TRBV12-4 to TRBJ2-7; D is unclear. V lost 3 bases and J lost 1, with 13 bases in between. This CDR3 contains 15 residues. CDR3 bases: TGTGCCAGCAGTTTTGGTCGAGAAAGGTCCTACGAGCAGTACTTC. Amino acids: CASSFGRERSYEQYF.

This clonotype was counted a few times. The CDR3 sequence: CASSSRLLTKNIQYF. CDR3 DNA sequence: TGTGCCAGCAGTTCTCGATTGTTGACCAAAAACATTCAGTACTTC. V gene TRBV12-3 or TRBV12-4 combines with J gene TRBJ2-4; no clear D gene. This CDR3 is 15 amino acids long. V was shortened by 4 bases and J by 2 bases, with 12 bases between the two germline ends.

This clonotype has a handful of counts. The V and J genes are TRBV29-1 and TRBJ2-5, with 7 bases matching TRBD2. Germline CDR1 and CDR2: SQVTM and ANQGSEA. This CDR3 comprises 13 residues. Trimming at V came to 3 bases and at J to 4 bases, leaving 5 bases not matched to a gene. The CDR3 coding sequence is TGCAGCGTTGACAGACTAGCAGGAGAGACCCAGTACTTC. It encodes CSVDRLAGETQYF.

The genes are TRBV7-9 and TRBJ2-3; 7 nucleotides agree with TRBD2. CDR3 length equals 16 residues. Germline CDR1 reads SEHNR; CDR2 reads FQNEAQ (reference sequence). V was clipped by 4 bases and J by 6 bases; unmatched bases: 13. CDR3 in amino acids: CASSSYRDYVPDTQYF. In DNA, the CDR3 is TGTGCCAGCAGCTCGTACCGGGACTACGTTCCGGATACGCAGTATTTT.

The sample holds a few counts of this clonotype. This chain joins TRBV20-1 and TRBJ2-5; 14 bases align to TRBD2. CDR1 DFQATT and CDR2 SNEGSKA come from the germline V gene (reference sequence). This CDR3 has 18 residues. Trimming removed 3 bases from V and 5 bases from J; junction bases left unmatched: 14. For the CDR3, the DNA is TGCAGTGCTAGGGGACTAGCGGGGGTAGGGAAGCATGGGGAGACCCAGTACTTC. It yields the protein CSARGLAGVGKHGETQYF.

This chain's CDR3 is CASSAGGSGYGYTF. The CDR3 DNA follows: TGTGCCAGCAGCGCCGGGGGGAGTGGCTATGGCTACACCTTC. This chain joins TRBV7-2 and TRBJ1-2, with a possible D match to TRBD1 (5 bases). The germline V gene has CDR1 SGHTA and CDR2 FQGNSA. Deletions cut 5 bases from V and 4 bases from J, with 14 bases between. The CDR3 consists of 14 residues.

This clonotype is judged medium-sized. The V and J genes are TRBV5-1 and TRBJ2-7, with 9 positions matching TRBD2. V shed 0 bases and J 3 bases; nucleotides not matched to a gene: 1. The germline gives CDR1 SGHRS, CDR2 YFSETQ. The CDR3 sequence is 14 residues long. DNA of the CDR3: TGCGCCAGCAGCTTGGAGACTAGCGGCTACGAGCAGTACTTC. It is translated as CASSLETSGYEQYF.

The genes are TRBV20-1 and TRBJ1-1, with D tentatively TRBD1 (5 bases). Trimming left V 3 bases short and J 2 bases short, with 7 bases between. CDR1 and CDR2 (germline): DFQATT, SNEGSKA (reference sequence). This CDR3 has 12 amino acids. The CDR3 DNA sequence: TGCAGTGCTAGTGACAGAAACACTGAAGCTTTCTTT. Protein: CSASDRNTEAFF.

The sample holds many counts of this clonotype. CDR3 sequence: CASSLDPLAYPYNEQFF. The CDR3 DNA reads as TGTGCCAGCAGCTTGGACCCGTTAGCGTACCCCTACAATGAGCAGTTCTTC. J is TRBJ2-1 and V is TRBV5-5; D might be TRBD2 (5 bases). The germline V gene encodes CDR1 SGHKS and CDR2 YYEKEE (reference sequence). V was trimmed by 0 bases and J by 2 bases, leaving 15 bases between them. The CDR3 is 17 residues long.

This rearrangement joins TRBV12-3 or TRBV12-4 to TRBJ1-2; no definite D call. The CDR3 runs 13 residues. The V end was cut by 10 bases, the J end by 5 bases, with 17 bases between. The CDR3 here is CATEPFDGYGYTF. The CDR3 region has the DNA TGTGCCACCGAACCTTTTGACGGTTATGGCTACACCTTC.

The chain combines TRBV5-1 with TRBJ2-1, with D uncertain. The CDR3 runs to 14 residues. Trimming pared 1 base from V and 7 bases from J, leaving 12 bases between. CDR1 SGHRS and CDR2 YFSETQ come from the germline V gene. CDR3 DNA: TGCGCCAGCAGCTTGAGCGCGACTGAGAATGAGCAGTTCTTC. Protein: CASSLSATENEQFF.

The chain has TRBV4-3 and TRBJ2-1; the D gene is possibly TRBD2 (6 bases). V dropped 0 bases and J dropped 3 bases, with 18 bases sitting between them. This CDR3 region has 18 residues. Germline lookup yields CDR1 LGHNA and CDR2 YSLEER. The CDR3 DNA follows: TGCGCCAGCAGCCAAGACCCTAGCGTCGAAGGTAACTACAATGAGCAGTTCTTC. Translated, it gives CASSQDPSVEGNYNEQFF.

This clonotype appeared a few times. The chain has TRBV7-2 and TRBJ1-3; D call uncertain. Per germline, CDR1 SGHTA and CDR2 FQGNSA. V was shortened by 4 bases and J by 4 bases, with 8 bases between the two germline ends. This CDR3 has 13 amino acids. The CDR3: CASSSNRGNTIYF. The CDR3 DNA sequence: TGTGCCAGCAGCTCTAACAGAGGAAACACCATATATTTT. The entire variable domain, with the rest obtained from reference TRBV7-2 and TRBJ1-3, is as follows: GAGVSQSPSNKVTEKGKDVELRCDPISGHTALYWYRQSLGQGLEFLIYFQGNSAPDKSGLPSDRFSAERTGGSVSTLTIQRTQQEDSAVYLCASSSNRGNTIYFGEGSWLTVV.

The CDR3 reads CASSNSGGLTDTQYF. The CDR3 DNA sequence: TGTGCCAGCAGCAATAGCGGGGGCCTCACAGATACGCAGTATTTT. The rearrangement uses TRBV9 and TRBJ2-3; 9 bases map to TRBD2. This CDR3 is 15 amino acids long. Germline CDR1 SGDLS, CDR2 YYNGEE. With 4 bases clipped from V and 2 bases from J, the junction kept 5 bases outside the gene matches.

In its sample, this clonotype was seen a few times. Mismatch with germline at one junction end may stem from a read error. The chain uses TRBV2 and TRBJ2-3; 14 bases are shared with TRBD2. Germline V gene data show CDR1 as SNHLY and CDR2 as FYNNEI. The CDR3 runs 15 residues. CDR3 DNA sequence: TGTGCCAGCAGTATGGGACTAGCGGGGGTAGATACGAAGTATTTT. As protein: CASSMGLAGVDTKYF.

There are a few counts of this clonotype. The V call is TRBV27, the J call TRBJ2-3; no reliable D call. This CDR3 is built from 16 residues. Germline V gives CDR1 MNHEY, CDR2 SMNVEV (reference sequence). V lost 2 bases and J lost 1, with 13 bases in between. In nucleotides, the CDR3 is TGTGCCAGCAGTTTAAAGGTCTGGCCGCGCACAGATACGCAGTATTTT. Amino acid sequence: CASSLKVWPRTDTQYF.